The source of this TCR beta chain is a study of identical twins. CDR1 is SEHNR and CDR2 is FQNEAQ in the germline V gene (reference sequence). V was pared by 5 bases and J by 7 bases, with 24 bases between. The CDR3 runs to 16 residues. Using its own MiXCR run on the 5' RACE reads, TCRdb lists one record per CDR3 protein. The data contain about 890,000 distinct CDR3 sequences, approximately 13% of them singletons. A further study also used this sample, focusing on yellow fever vaccine responses in identical twins.

The rearrangement uses TRBV7-9 and TRBJ2-7; tentatively, D is TRBD2 (6 bases). The sequence came from a woman aged 18-29 years in good health. The sequencing input was PBMCs. DNA for the CDR3: TGTGCCAGCAGCGCAAGAGCCTCGGACACGACTAGGGAGCAGTACTTC. As protein: CASSARASDTTREQYF.